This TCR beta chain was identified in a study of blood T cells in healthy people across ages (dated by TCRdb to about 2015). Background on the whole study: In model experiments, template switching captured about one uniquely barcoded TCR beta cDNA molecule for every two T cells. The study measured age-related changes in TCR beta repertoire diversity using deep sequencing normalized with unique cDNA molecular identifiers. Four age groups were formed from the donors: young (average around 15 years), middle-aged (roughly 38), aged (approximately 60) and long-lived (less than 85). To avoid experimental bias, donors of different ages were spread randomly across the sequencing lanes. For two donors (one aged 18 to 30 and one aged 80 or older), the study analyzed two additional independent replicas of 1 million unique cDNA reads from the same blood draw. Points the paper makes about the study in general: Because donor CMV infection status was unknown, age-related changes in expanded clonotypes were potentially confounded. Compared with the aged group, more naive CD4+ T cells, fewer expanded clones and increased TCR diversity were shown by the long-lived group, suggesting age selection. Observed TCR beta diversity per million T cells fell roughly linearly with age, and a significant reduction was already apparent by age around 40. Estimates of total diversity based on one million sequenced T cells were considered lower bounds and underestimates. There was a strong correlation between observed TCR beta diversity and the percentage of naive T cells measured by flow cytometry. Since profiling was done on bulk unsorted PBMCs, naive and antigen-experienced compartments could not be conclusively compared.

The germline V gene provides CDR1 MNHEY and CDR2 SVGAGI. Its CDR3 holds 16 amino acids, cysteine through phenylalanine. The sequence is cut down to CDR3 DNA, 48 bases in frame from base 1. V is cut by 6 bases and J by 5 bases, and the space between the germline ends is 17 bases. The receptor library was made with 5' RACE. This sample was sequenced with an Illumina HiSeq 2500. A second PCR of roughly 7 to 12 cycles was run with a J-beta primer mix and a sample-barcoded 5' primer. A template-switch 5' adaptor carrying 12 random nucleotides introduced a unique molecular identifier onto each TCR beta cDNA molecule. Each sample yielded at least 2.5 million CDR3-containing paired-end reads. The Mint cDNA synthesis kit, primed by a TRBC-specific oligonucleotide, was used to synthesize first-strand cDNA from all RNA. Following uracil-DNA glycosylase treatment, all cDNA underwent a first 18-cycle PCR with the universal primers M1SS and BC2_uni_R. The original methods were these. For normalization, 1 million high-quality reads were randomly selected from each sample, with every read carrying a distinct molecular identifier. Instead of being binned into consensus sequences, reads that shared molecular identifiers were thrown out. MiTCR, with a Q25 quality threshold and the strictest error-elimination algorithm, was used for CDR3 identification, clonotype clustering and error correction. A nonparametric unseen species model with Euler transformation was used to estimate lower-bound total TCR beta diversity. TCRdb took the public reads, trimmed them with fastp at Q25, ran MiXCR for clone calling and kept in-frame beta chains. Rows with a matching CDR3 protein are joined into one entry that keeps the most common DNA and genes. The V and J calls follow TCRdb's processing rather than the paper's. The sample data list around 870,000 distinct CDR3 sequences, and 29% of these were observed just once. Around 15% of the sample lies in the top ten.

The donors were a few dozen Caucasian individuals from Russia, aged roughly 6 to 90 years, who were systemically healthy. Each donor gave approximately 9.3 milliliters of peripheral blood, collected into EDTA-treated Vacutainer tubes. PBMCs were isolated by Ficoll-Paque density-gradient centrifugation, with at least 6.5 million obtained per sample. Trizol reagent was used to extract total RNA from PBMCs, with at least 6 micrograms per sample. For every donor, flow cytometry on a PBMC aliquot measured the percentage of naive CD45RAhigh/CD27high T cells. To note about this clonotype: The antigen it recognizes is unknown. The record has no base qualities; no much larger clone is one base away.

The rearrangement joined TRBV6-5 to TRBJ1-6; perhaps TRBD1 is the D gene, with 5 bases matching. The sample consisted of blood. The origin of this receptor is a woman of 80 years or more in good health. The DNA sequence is TGTGCCAGCAGGGCCAGGGTCCCCGCTGATAATTCACCCCTCCACTTT. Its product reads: CASRARVPADNSPLHF.